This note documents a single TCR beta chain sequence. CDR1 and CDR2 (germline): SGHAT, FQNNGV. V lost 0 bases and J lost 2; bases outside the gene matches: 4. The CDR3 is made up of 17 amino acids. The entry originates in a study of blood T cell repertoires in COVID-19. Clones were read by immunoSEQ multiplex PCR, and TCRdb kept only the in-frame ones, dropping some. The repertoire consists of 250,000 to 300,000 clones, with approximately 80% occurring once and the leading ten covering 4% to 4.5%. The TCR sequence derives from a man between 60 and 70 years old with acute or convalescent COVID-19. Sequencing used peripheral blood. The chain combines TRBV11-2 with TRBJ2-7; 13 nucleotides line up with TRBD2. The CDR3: CASSLELAGGPTYEQYF. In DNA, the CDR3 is TGTGCCAGCAGCTTAGAACTAGCGGGAGGGCCTACCTACGAGCAGTACTTC.